A selection of T cell receptor beta chains follows, all from one sample in a study of T cells in tuberculosis. Clones were sequenced by immunoSEQ multiplex PCR, and TCRdb holds only the in-frame ones, with some missing. In the table there are 25,000 to 35,000 clones, under 95% of which are singletons. Material: PBMCs, obtained at tuberculosis diagnosis. The receptors derive from an adult with tuberculosis. Some clones in this sample may be carry-over from other donors' samples. Both conserved end residues are part of each CDR3. D genes are given only for firm matches.

CDR3 length: 16; J gene: TRBJ1-6; V gene: TRBV7-2; D gene: NA; CDR3 protein: CASSRGRGSYNSPLHF
CDR3 length: 17; J gene: TRBJ2-2; V gene: TRBV11-3; D gene: TRBD2; CDR3 protein: CASSLDLLAGEHGELFF
CDR3 length: 15; J gene: TRBJ1-2; V gene: TRBV19; D gene: NA; CDR3 protein: CASSTTVSPGYGYTF
CDR3 length: 14; J gene: TRBJ2-1; V gene: TRBV15; D gene: NA; CDR3 protein: CATSELVGGNEQFF
CDR3 length: 13; J gene: TRBJ1-1; V gene: TRBV6-1; D gene: TRBD1; CDR3 protein: CASSRQGLTEAFF
CDR3 length: 16; J gene: TRBJ2-3; V gene: TRBV25-1; D gene: TRBD2; CDR3 protein: CASSAVPGLAIDTQYF
CDR3 length: 15; J gene: TRBJ1-2; V gene: TRBV7-2; D gene: NA; CDR3 protein: CASSNLGFGDWGYTF
CDR3 length: 15; J gene: TRBJ1-1; V gene: TRBV2; D gene: NA; CDR3 protein: CASRLGRPVGTEAFF
CDR3 length: 15; J gene: TRBJ2-5; V gene: TRBV11-2; D gene: TRBD1; CDR3 protein: CASSLDGDRVETQYF
CDR3 length: 14; J gene: TRBJ2-3; V gene: TRBV14; D gene: NA; CDR3 protein: CASSQVVKPYTQYF
CDR3 length: 15; J gene: TRBJ1-6; V gene: TRBV9; D gene: NA; CDR3 protein: CASSSPQGVNSPLHF
CDR3 length: 14; J gene: TRBJ1-1; V gene: TRBV19; D gene: NA; CDR3 protein: CASSIAWAGTEAFF
CDR3 length: 19; J gene: TRBJ2-1; V gene: TRBV11-2; D gene: TRBD2; CDR3 protein: CASSLKPEGTSRHYNEQFF
CDR3 length: 14; J gene: TRBJ2-7; V gene: TRBV18; D gene: NA; CDR3 protein: CASSPSQGLDEQYF
CDR3 length: 16; J gene: TRBJ1-6; V gene: TRBV5-1; D gene: TRBD1; CDR3 protein: CASSWVGQGVGSPLHF
CDR3 length: 14; J gene: TRBJ1-6; V gene: TRBV6-1; D gene: NA; CDR3 protein: CASISSDLSGRLHF
CDR3 length: 17; J gene: TRBJ1-6; V gene: TRBV11-2; D gene: NA; CDR3 protein: CASSPLAFRDYNSPLHF
CDR3 length: 14; J gene: TRBJ1-3; V gene: TRBV7-6; D gene: NA; CDR3 protein: CASSLRGNGNTIYF
CDR3 length: 15; J gene: TRBJ1-5; V gene: TRBV7-9; D gene: NA; CDR3 protein: CASSSKGKGNQPQHF
CDR3 length: 15; J gene: TRBJ2-3; V gene: TRBV4-2; D gene: TRBD1; CDR3 protein: CASSQTGAGTDTQYF
CDR3 length: 18; J gene: TRBJ1-6; V gene: TRBV2; D gene: TRBD1; CDR3 protein: CASRDYRGSVGNNSPLHF
CDR3 length: 19; J gene: TRBJ2-1; V gene: TRBV5-1; D gene: TRBD2; CDR3 protein: CASSPWGTSGATSYNEQFF
CDR3 length: 20; J gene: TRBJ2-3; V gene: TRBV1; D gene: NA; CDR3 protein: CTSTASGGGGRFIGTDTQYF
CDR3 length: 12; J gene: TRBJ2-7; V gene: TRBV30; D gene: TRBD1; CDR3 protein: CAWSRQGYEQYF
CDR3 length: 21; J gene: TRBJ1-6; V gene: TRBV2; D gene: TRBD1; CDR3 protein: CASSATNPGQGAGGRRRPLHF
CDR3 length: 14; J gene: TRBJ2-7; V gene: TRBV5-1; D gene: TRBD1; CDR3 protein: CASGAGTGSYEQYF
CDR3 length: 15; J gene: TRBJ2-3; V gene: TRBV27; D gene: TRBD2; CDR3 protein: CASSFGGRSTDTQYF
CDR3 length: 15; J gene: TRBJ2-1; V gene: TRBV11-3; D gene: NA; CDR3 protein: CASSFSGSSYNEQFF
CDR3 length: 15; J gene: TRBJ1-5; V gene: TRBV6-1; D gene: NA; CDR3 protein: CASSTSMDRNQPQHF
CDR3 length: 14; J gene: TRBJ1-1; V gene: TRBV2; D gene: TRBD1; CDR3 protein: CASRSSRDRGEAFF
CDR3 length: 14; J gene: TRBJ2-1; V gene: TRBV15; D gene: TRBD1; CDR3 protein: CATSFGTENNEQFF
CDR3 length: 11; J gene: TRBJ1-2; V gene: TRBV2; D gene: NA; CDR3 protein: CASSHREGYTF
CDR3 length: 13; J gene: TRBJ2-7; V gene: TRBV19; D gene: NA; CDR3 protein: CASSRGAIYEQYF
CDR3 length: 18; J gene: TRBJ1-2; V gene: TRBV19; D gene: NA; CDR3 protein: CASSIVPGARGFSRGYTF
CDR3 length: 15; J gene: TRBJ1-2; V gene: TRBV5-4; D gene: NA; CDR3 protein: CASRPGAGRDYGYTF
CDR3 length: 18; J gene: TRBJ2-6; V gene: TRBV7-3; D gene: NA; CDR3 protein: CASSLRRGGDSGANVLTF
CDR3 length: 17; J gene: TRBJ2-7; V gene: TRBV27; D gene: NA; CDR3 protein: CASSPPRYRALTYEQYF
CDR3 length: 15; J gene: TRBJ2-7; V gene: TRBV5-1; D gene: TRBD2; CDR3 protein: CASSLRGLAGEEQYF
CDR3 length: 13; J gene: TRBJ1-2; V gene: TRBV18; D gene: NA; CDR3 protein: CASSPNGQHVSTF
CDR3 length: 15; J gene: TRBJ1-4; V gene: TRBV5-1; D gene: NA; CDR3 protein: CASSLAGQRNEKLFF
CDR3 length: 16; J gene: TRBJ1-1; V gene: TRBV27; D gene: TRBD1; CDR3 protein: CASSLLPTGGRTEAFF
CDR3 length: 15; J gene: TRBJ1-4; V gene: TRBV19; D gene: NA; CDR3 protein: CASSMPRGINEKLFF
CDR3 length: 13; J gene: TRBJ2-1; V gene: TRBV19; D gene: TRBD2; CDR3 protein: CASSIRGGLEQFF
CDR3 length: 15; J gene: TRBJ2-7; V gene: TRBV6-5; D gene: NA; CDR3 protein: CASGGARGVPYEQYF
CDR3 length: 15; J gene: TRBJ1-2; V gene: TRBV27; D gene: NA; CDR3 protein: CASRRGGGAYDGYTF
CDR3 length: 15; J gene: TRBJ2-7; V gene: TRBV10-3; D gene: TRBD1; CDR3 protein: CAISRQDRVPYEQYF
CDR3 length: 14; J gene: TRBJ1-2; V gene: TRBV19; D gene: NA; CDR3 protein: CASSPDSGVWGYTF